This T cell receptor beta chain was recorded in a study of cytomegalovirus exposure and HLA in healthy donors. With 60 Vbeta and 13 Jbeta primers, the PCR was carried out. Using immunoSEQ multiplex PCR, the repertoire was profiled, and TCRdb retains in-frame clones only, with some absent. The table records some 94,000 clones, over 65% of them present only once. A remark on this clone: Antigen: not known.

Study observations and caveats: Later on, a genetic analysis was performed. It linked a missense variant in DCLRE1C with V- and J-gene trimming of TCR beta.

This CDR3 region has 13 residues. Germline CDR1 reads SNHLY; CDR2 reads FYNNEI. V shed 8 bases and J shed 7 bases, with 18 bases lying between them. Each of the donors was a healthy bone marrow donor. The study sampled nominally healthy donors, though unrecorded immune exposures were likely. The source of this sequence is a man aged 40-50 years in good health and CMV-seronegative. V is TRBV2 and J is TRBJ2-7; D remains unclear. What was sequenced was PBMCs. The CDR3 nucleotides read TGTGCCAGCGCATTCGACGGAGTCCCGGAGCAGTACTTC. This gives the protein CASAFDGVPEQYF. The whole variable domain, filled in from reference TRBV2 and TRBJ2-7, reads EPEVTQTPSHQVTQMGQEVILRCVPISNHLYFYWYRQILGQKVEFLVSFYNNEISEKSEIFDDQFSVERPDGSNFTLKIRSTKLEDSAMYFCASAFDGVPEQYFGPGTRLTVT.